This record covers a single T cell receptor beta chain. The specificity of this receptor is unknown. No per-base quality is available; no much larger clone lies one base away. The germline V gene encodes CDR1 DFQATT and CDR2 SNEGSKA (reference sequence). Between the V and J ends, shortened by 3 bases and 3 bases respectively, the junction contains 9 bases. The CDR3 measures 13 amino acids from cysteine to phenylalanine. Only CDR3 DNA is held: 39 bases, read in frame from base 1. Read against the paper, the sample's treatment or condition label means: around 19 received Ad26.COV2.S at low or high dose, single or two shots; about 5 received placebo; per-sample allocation not given. Repertoires of vaccine and placebo recipients were sequenced from samples collected on day 63 after the first injection. Between 29 July and 7 August 2020, Cohort 1b enrolled about 27 adults aged 18-55 years at one site in Boston, USA. As a vaccine, Ad26.COV2.S was a replication-incompetent adenovirus type 26 vector that expressed a prefusion-stabilized SARS-CoV-2 spike protein derived from the original Wuhan strain.

The immunoSEQ Assay was the method used to sequence TCRbeta CDR3 regions. After extraction, genomic DNA underwent amplification by bias-controlled multiplex PCR, followed by high-throughput sequencing. The published analysis was carried out like this. To quantify the absolute abundance of every unique TCRbeta CDR3 region, sequences were collapsed and filtered. T cell fraction was estimated by normalization of TCRbeta template counts to usable DNA, with usable DNA being measured through amplification of reference genes present in all nucleated cells. Repertoire TCRs were annotated as SARS-CoV-2-specific by exact matching of V gene, CDR3 amino acid sequence and J gene to a known reactive TCR set. MIRA supplied the reference SARS-CoV-2 TCR set, which was filtered for enrichment in COVID-19-positive ImmuneCODE repertoires so that public or cross-reactive TCRs were removed. Using the MIRA antigens, annotated TCRs were further analysed by specific ORF or by position within an ORF. Breadth was defined as annotated unique rearrangements over total unique productive rearrangements; depth was the summed frequency of those rearrangements. Group comparisons of TCR breadth used two-sided Wilcoxon rank-sum tests. TCRdb took this table from immuneACCESS and kept in-frame rearrangements with V and J called. Such tables lack part of the clones; where checked against another copy, unresolved V genes explain under half of the gap, and the rest is unexplained. That table gives V, J and clone size, and the DNA gave D and trimming. The sample table shows 200,000 to 300,000 clones, and around nine tenths are seen once. Together, the top ten hold under 3% of the sample.

These data come from a study of Ad26.COV2.S vaccination and SARS-CoV-2 variants (dated by TCRdb to the early 2020s). Broadly, across the study: Donors in the vaccine arm were drawn from COV1001, a phase I-IIa trial of Ad26.COV2.S in healthy adults that was multicentre, randomized, double-blind and placebo-controlled. Dosing of Ad26.COV2.S was intramuscular, at either 5x10^10 or 1x10^11 viral particles, delivered as one shot or as two shots spaced 56 days apart. Sequencing of the TCRbeta repertoire served to evaluate the specificity and breadth of SARS-CoV-2-reactive T cell receptors following Ad26.COV2.S vaccination. A total of around 32 samples were included in the TCR-sequenced set, comprising around 19 Ad26.COV2.S vaccine recipients, 5 placebo recipients and 8 SARS-CoV-2 convalescent individuals. Trial participants were randomized into five groups of five, in which low-dose or high-dose Ad26.COV2.S was given once or twice, or placebo was given on both occasions. Blinding of investigators to trial group allocation was maintained during experiments and outcome assessment.

The research as a whole found: Comparing responses between vaccine doses or regimens was not something the study was powered to do. Vaccine and placebo recipients had similar non-spike TCR breadth, a finding consistent with the vaccine containing only spike. According to the authors, total T cell responses may have been underestimated by the TCR breadth and depth analyses. Ad26.COV2.S recipients had higher spike-specific TCR breadth than placebo recipients (P = 0.0014). After vaccination, substantial breadth of spike-specific CD8+ and CD4+ T cell responses was reported.

This chain is built from TRBV20-1 and TRBJ1-5, with an unclear D gene assignment. The material sequenced was peripheral blood, taken in a trial of Ad26.COV2.S vaccine versus placebo. The receptor was isolated from a person between 18 and 65 years old who received the Ad26.COV2.S COVID-19 vaccine or a placebo. This receptor carries the CDR3 CSASVRNNQPQHF. The nucleotide sequence reads as follows: TGCAGTGCTAGTGTGCGGAACAATCAGCCCCAGCATTTT.